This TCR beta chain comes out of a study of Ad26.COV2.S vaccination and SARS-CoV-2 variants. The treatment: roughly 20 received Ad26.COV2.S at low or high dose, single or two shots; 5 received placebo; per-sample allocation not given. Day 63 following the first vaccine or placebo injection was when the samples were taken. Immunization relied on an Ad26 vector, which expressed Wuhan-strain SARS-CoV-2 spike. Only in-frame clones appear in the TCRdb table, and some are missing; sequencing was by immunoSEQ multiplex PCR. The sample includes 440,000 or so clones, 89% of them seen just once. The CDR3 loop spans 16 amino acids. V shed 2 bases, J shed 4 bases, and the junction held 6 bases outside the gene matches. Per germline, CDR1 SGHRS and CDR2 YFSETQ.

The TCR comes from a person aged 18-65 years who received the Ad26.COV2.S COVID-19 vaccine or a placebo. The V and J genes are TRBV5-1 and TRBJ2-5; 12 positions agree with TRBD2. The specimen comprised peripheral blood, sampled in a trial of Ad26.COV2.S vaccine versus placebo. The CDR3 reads CASSLPPSGGGETQYF. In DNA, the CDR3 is TGCGCCAGCAGCTTACCCCCTAGCGGGGGGGGAGAGACCCAGTACTTC.